This record looks at one TCR beta chain sequence and its context. As yet, its antigen is unknown. This sample stems from a study of shared clonotypes between healthy human individuals. The sorted-subset replicate PCRs were given roughly 200 ng DNA, which is around 29,000 T cell genomes. The data were produced by immunoSEQ multiplex PCR, yet TCRdb's version contains in-frame clones alone and is incomplete. The sample holds millions of clones, roughly nine tenths seen once. Germline trimming cut 4 bases from V and 7 bases from J; bases unmatched to any gene: 4. The CDR3 totals 14 residues. Looked up from germline, CDR1 is SGHNT and CDR2 is YYREEE (reference sequence). General observations from the study: Estimated richness values were generally larger in naive subsets than in memory subsets. It was observed that approximately 5% of naive CD4 clonotypes were shared across a few donors.

The V and J genes are TRBV5-4 and TRBJ2-3; TRBD1 matches 12 bases. Sequenced input: naive CD4+ T cells sorted from blood. Stated subset: CD45RA+ positively selected. This sequence was found in a man aged 18 to 29 in good health. Here the CDR3 DNA reads TGTGCCAGCAGCCGGGACAGGGGGCAGAATACGCAGTATTTT. Translating it yields CASSRDRGQNTQYF.